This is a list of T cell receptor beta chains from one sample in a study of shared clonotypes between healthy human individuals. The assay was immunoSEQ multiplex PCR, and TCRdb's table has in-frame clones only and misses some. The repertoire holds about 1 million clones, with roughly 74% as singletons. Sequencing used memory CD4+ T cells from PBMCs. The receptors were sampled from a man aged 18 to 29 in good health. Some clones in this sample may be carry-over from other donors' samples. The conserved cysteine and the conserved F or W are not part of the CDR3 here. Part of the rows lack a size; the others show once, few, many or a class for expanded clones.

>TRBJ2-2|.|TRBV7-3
ASSFPRGRGVKNTGELF
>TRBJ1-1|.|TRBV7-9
ASSLDRGANTEAF
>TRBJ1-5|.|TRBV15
ATSRDRGSSNQPQH
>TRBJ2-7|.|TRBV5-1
ASSLGAGGSYEQY
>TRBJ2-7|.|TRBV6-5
ASSFAGPLSYEQY
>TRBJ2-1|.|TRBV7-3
ASSSGGAQPYNEQF
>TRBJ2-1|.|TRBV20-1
SAQRGGEQF
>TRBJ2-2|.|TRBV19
ASSKNRGPNTGELF
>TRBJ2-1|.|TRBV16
ASSQLTSGRAWEQF
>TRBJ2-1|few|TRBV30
AWIPKASGHYNEQF
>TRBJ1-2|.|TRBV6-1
ASSSTSPATYGYT
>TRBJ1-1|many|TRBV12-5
ASELGTGGGEAF
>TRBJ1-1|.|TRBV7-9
ASSFSRWQDKPLNTEAF
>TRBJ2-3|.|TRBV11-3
ASSLTATDTQY
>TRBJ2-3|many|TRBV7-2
ASSSDGPTDTQY
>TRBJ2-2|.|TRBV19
ASSRNYAGELF
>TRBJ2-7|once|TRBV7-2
ASSTRTGSGYEQY
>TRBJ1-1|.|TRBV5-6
ASSLEGRLNTEAF
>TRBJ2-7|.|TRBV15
ATSRPRLGEQY
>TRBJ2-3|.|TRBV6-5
ASSPGPGDTQY
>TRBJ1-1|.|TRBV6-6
ASSYFPGQGGEAF
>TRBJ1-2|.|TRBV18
ASSPPGNYGYT
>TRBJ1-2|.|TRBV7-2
ASSLDPGRYGYT
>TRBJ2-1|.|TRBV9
ASSVVQRPYNEQF
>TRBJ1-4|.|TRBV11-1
ASSLGRQATNEKLF
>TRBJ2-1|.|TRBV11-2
ASHPGLAGGAVGEQF
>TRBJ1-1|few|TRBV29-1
SGGQGPNTEAF
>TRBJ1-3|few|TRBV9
ASNEQGGNTIY
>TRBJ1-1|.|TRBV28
ASSLGRIYTLTEAF
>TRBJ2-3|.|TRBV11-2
ASSFGGLAGLMTDTQY
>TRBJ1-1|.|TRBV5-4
ASSLSPGTEAF
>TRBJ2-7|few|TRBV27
ASRHRTGGAYEQY
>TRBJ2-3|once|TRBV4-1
ASSRGGLAASTDTQY
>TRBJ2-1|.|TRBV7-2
ASSARTSGYNEQF
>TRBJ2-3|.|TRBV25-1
ASSDYGGGGDADTQY
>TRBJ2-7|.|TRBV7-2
ASSLRGRYEQY
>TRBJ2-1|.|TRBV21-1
ASYRLAIQGNEQF
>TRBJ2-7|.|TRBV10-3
AISESTGPYEQY
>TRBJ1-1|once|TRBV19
ASVSQKNTEAF
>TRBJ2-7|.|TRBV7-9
ASSLVEGGQY
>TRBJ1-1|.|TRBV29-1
STRQTLNTEAF
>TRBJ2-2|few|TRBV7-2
ASSLQYYTGELF
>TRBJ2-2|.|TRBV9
ASSVTSDTGELF
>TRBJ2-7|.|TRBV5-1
ASSPPGYEQY
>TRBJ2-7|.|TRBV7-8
ASSLAGTREQY